This TCR beta chain is from a study of blood T cells in healthy people across ages. Regarding the study as a whole: Any conclusive comparison of naive versus antigen-experienced cells was prevented by using unsorted PBMCs. Across the age range, TCR beta diversity per million T cells fell in a roughly linear way.

Germline V gene lookup returns CDR1 SQVTM and CDR2 ANQGSEA. Deletions cut 4 bases from V and 1 base from J, with 10 bases between. The CDR3 contains 13 residues. With regard to this clonotype: What it binds is not known.

A second 7 to 11 cycle PCR used barcoded and J-beta primers. Every single cDNA molecule received a tag from a template-switch adaptor with 12 random nucleotides. At least 3 million CDR3-containing paired-end reads were obtained per sample. TCRdb recomputed calls from the 5' RACE reads with MiXCR, one row per CDR3 protein. The repertoire holds about 1,400,000 distinct CDR3 sequences, with approximately 59% as singletons. The V and J genes are TRBV29-1 and TRBJ2-5; D remains unclear. Sequencing was done on a sample of blood. This TCR came from a man between 18 and 29 years old in good health. The CDR3 sequence is CSVAGRFQETQYF. CDR3 nucleotide sequence: TGCAGCGTTGCTGGGCGGTTCCAAGAGACCCAGTACTTC.